This entry lists 4 T cell receptor beta chains sequenced from one sample in a study of blood T cell repertoires in COVID-19. Clones were sequenced by immunoSEQ multiplex PCR, and TCRdb holds only the in-frame ones, with some missing. The table has roughly 110,000 clones, roughly 80% seen once. The material sequenced was peripheral blood. These receptors all stem from a man in his 70s with acute or convalescent COVID-19.

This chain links TRBV11-2 with TRBJ2-2; the match to TRBD2 covers 8 bases. V lost 7 bases to trimming and J lost 5 bases; unmatched junction nucleotides: 6. Germline V gene sequence: CDR1 SGHAT, CDR2 FQNNGV. The CDR3 sequence is 14 residues long. DNA of the CDR3: TGTGCCAGCACCCCGGGGGGGGAGACCGGGGAGCTGTTTTTT. Encoded protein: CASTPGGETGELFF.

The chain links TRBV4-2 to TRBJ2-2; D remains ambiguous. The CDR3 contains 16 residues. Trimming removed 4 bases from V and 0 bases from J, with 12 bases in between. From germline, CDR1 is LGHNA and CDR2 YNFKEQ. As DNA, the CDR3 is TGTGCCAGCAGCCCATCCCGCGGTGCGAACACCGGGGAGCTGTTTTTT. Amino acids: CASSPSRGANTGELFF.

The rearrangement links TRBV28 to TRBJ2-5; D is perhaps TRBD2 (6 bases). Germline V CDR1 and CDR2: MDHEN, SYDVKM. The V end was cut by 10 bases, the J end by 1 base, with 25 bases between. CDR3 size: 17 residues. The CDR3 DNA is TGTGCCACAGAGGACCCCCGAGGAGCCGGGAGCCAAGAGACCCAGTACTTC. Encoded protein: CATEDPRGAGSQETQYF.

This clone was seen only a few times. The chain is built from TRBV3-1 (or the pseudogene TRBV3-2) and TRBJ1-1; weak D call: TRBD1 (5 bases). Germline values: CDR1 LGHDT, CDR2 YNNKEL (reference sequence). The CDR3 covers 15 residues. V lost 0 bases and J lost 6, with 14 bases in between. CDR3 coding DNA: TGTGCCAGCAGCCAAGATCGCGGCAGGGCCGCTGAAGCTTTCTTT. Translating gives CASSQDRGRAAEAFF.